This record covers a single T cell receptor (beta chain). The target antigen is unknown. Germline values: CDR1 MDHEN, CDR2 SYDVKM. This CDR3 region has 14 residues. This entry belongs to a study of CXCR3-negative and CXCR3-positive naive CD8 T cells. Study-level points and caveats: With CXCR3 expression partially decreased after cryopreservation, most assays relied on fresh PBMCs. Surface CD5 was comparable between naive subsets; TCR strength was inferred from TRB CDR3 properties.

UMI-labeled TRB cDNA libraries were prepared by 5' RACE. TCRdb processed the 5' RACE reads again and assigns one entry to each CDR3 protein, with no DNA. The sample holds about 58,000 distinct CDR3 sequences. The chain employs TRBV28 and TRBJ1-6. Sequences were obtained from naive CXCR3- CD8+ T cells from blood. Subset denoted: CD45RO-CCR7+CD27+CD95- naive CD8+ T cells lacking CXCR3 (TNR3-). The TCR comes from a human donor in good health. Some clones in this sample may be carry-over from other donors' samples. The CDR3 is CASSPISIIVTLHF.